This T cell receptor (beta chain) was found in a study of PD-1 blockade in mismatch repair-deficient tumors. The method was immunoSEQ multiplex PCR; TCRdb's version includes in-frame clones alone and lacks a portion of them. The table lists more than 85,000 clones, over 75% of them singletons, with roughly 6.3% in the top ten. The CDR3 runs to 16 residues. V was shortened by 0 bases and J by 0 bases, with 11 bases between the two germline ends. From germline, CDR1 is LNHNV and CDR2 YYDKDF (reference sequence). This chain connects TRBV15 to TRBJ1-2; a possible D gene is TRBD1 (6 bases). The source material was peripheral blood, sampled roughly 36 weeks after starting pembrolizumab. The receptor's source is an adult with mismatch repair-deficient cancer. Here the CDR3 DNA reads TGTGCCACCAGCAGAGATCTCAGGGGCGCTAACTATGGCTACACCTTC. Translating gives CATSRDLRGANYGYTF.